Listed below are T cell receptor beta chains from one sample, sequenced in a study of CD8 T cells in acute hepatitis C reinfection. Here immunoSEQ multiplex PCR was the method, and the copy in TCRdb shows in-frame clones only, minus some. This sample carries approximately 1,400 clones, less than 60% of them seen once, and the ten largest clones take around 12%. The starting material was HCV NS3-1073 tetramer-sorted CD8+ T cells from PBMCs, obtained during acute infection. These receptors all stem from a woman aged 18 to 35 who spontaneously cleared hepatitis C infection. Both conserved end residues are part of each CDR3. The D gene is left open where the match is weak. Expanded clones get a size class; other rows say once, few or many, or leave the size out.

v_call	d_call	clone_size	j_call	cdr3_nt	cdr3_aa
TRBV6-1	TRBD1	few	TRBJ2-5	TGTGCCAGCAGTGAAGCGCTTAGTGGACAGGCTCTTAATGGAGAGACCCAGTACTTC	CASSEALSGQALNGETQYF
TRBV4-2	.	.	TRBJ2-7	TGTGCCAGCAGCCAAGAAGTTAGCGCTACCACAAGCTCCTACGAGCAGTACTTC	CASSQEVSATTSSYEQYF
TRBV5-1	.	.	TRBJ2-7	TGCGCCAGCAGCTCAACCTACGAGCAGTACTTC	CASSSTYEQYF
TRBV10-3	TRBD2	.	TRBJ2-7	TGTGCCAGCAGTGAACAGGCGACTAGCGGTCAGACCTACGAGCAGTACTTC	CASSEQATSGQTYEQYF
TRBV2	TRBD2	.	TRBJ2-1	TGTGCCAGCAGTGGGAGGACTAGCGGGGAGCCCAATGAGCAGTTCTTC	CASSGRTSGEPNEQFF
TRBV7-6	.	.	TRBJ2-7	TGTGCCAGCAGCGGAAGGGACACGGGGAGCGAGCAGTACTTC	CASSGRDTGSEQYF
TRBV6-5	.	few	TRBJ2-7	TGTGCCAGCAGTTACGGGCAGGGAATCAGCTACGAGCAGTACTTC	CASSYGQGISYEQYF
TRBV6-1	TRBD2	once	TRBJ2-7	TGTGCCAGCAGTGAGGCCCGGACTAGCGGGCAATCCTACGAGCAGTACTTC	CASSEARTSGQSYEQYF
TRBV11-2	TRBD1	few	TRBJ2-7	TGTGCCAGCAGCTTCTCTAATCCCGGGACAGGGGCGATCTACGAGCAGTACTTC	CASSFSNPGTGAIYEQYF
TRBV14	.	.	TRBJ2-7	TGTGCCAGCAGCCAAGATGGACAGTACTACGAGCAGTACTTC	CASSQDGQYYEQYF
TRBV11-2	.	medium-sized	TRBJ1-1	TGTGCCAGCAGCTTAGTTGGCTGGGGCAGCGTTGAAGCTTTCTTT	CASSLVGWGSVEAFF
TRBV6-9	TRBD1	.	TRBJ2-1	TGTGCCAGCATCGGACAGGGGAAACACAATGAGCAGTTCTTC	CASIGQGKHNEQFF
TRBV7-2	TRBD2	.	TRBJ2-2	TGTGCCAGCAGCTTAGGACTAGCGGGGAGGACCGGGGAGCTGTTTTTT	CASSLGLAGRTGELFF
TRBV5-4	TRBD1	few	TRBJ1-4	TGTGCCAGCAGCTCCGACAGGGGGTCGGGAAACATTGAAAAACTGTTTTTT	CASSSDRGSGNIEKLFF
TRBV7-6	.	few	TRBJ2-1	TGTGCCAGCAGCCCAGAATCCGGGACCCTTTTAGGTGAGCAGTTCTTC	CASSPESGTLLGEQFF
TRBV4-2	TRBD1	.	TRBJ2-7	TGTGCCAGCAGCCAAGAGGGGACAGGGGGGCCCTACGAGCAGTACTTC	CASSQEGTGGPYEQYF
TRBV6-1	.	large	TRBJ1-1	TGTGCCAGCAGTGAGCCGACCGGGACATATATGAACACTGAAGCTTTCTTT	CASSEPTGTYMNTEAFF
TRBV14	.	medium-sized	TRBJ2-1	TGTGCCAGCAGCCAAGAAGGGCAGTTCAGTGAGCAGTTCTTC	CASSQEGQFSEQFF
TRBV15	TRBD1	.	TRBJ1-1	TGTGCCACCAGCAGCGTCCCGAAAGACAGGGACACTGAAGCTTTCTTT	CATSSVPKDRDTEAFF
TRBV9	.	.	TRBJ2-1	TGTGCCAGCAGCGTAGACCACAATGAGCAGTTCTTC	CASSVDHNEQFF
TRBV7-3	TRBD1	.	TRBJ2-7	TGTGCCAGCAGCACCGGGACAGGCCACGAGCAGTACTTC	CASSTGTGHEQYF
TRBV11-2	.	.	TRBJ1-1	TGTGCCAGCAGCCACGAGGAGAACACTGAAGCTTTCTTT	CASSHEENTEAFF